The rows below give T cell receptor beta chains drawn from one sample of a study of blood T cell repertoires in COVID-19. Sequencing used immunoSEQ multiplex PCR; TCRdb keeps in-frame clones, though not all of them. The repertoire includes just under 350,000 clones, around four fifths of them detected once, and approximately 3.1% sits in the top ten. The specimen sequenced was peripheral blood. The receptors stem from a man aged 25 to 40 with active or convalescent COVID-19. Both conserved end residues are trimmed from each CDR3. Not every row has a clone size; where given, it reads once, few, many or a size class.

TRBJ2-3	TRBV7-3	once	ASSYTGADTQY
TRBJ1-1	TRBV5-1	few	ASSPHLQGHLNTEAF
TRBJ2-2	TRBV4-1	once	ASSGGRFNTGELF
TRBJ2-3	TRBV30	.	AWSATSGGPDTQY
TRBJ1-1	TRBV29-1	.	SVDGGEISRTEAF
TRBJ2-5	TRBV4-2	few	ASSHTSGGASETQY
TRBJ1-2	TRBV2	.	ASSPRTDGYT
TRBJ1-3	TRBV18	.	ASSPPGGNTIY
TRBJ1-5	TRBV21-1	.	ASSPTFDRVGRYSNQPQH
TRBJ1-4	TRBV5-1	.	ASSFRPGQGDEKLF
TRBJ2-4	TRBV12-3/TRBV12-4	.	ASNGGRLDIQY
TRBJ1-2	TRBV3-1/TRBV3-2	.	ASSQDNWEAYGYT
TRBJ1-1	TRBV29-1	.	SADGVNTEAF
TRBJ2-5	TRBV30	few	AWSAASGTGTQY
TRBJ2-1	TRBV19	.	ASSTWSSYNEQF
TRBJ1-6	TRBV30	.	AWRRTDPLQGFSLGSPLH
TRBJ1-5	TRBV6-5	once	ASRRDGQH
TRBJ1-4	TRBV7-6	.	ASSLGQGAYREKLF
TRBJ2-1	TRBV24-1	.	ATSDRTSGSRNEQF
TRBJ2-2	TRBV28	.	ASRGGFPGELF
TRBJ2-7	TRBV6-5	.	AIRGGTGREQY
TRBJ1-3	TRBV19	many	ASSPWDTAGNTIY
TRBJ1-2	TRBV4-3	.	ASSQGTGVWSNYGYT
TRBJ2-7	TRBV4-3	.	ASSQGPTGRLIYEQY